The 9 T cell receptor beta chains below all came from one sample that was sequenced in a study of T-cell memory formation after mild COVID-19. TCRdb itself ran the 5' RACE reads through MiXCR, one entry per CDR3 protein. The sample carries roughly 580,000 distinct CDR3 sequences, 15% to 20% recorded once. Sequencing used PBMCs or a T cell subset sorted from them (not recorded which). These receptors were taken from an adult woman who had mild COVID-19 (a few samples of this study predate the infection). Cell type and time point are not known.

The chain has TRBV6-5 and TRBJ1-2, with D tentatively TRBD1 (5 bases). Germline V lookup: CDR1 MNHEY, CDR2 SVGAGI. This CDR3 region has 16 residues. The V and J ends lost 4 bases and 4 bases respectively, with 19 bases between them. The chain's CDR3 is CASSFPPGSPTYGYTF. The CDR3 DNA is TGTGCCAGCAGTTTCCCCCCAGGGTCCCCCACCTATGGCTACACCTTC.

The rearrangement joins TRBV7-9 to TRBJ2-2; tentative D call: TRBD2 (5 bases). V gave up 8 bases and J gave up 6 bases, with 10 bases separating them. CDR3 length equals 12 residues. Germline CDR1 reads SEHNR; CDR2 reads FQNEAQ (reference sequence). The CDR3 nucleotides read TGTGCCAGCGGACTCAGTGCCGGGGAGCTGTTTTTT. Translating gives CASGLSAGELFF.

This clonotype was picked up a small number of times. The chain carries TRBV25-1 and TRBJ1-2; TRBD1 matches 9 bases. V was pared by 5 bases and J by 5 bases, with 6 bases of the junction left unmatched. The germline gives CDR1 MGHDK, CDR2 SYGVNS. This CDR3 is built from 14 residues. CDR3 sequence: CASSNRGLGYGYTF. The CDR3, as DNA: TGTGCCAGCAGTAACAGGGGGCTGGGGTATGGCTACACCTTC.

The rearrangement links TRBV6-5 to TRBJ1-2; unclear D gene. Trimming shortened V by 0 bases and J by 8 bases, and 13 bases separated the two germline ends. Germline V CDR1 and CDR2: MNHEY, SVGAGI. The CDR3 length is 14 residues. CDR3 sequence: CASSYSGGGRGYTF. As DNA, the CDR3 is TGTGCCAGCAGTTACTCGGGCGGTGGAAGAGGCTACACCTTC.

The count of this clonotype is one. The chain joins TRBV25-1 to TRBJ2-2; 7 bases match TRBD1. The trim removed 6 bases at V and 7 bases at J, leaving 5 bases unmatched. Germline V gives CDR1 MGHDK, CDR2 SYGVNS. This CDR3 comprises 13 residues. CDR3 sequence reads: CASRGYRGGELFF. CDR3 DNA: TGTGCCAGCAGGGGATACAGGGGCGGGGAGCTGTTTTTT.

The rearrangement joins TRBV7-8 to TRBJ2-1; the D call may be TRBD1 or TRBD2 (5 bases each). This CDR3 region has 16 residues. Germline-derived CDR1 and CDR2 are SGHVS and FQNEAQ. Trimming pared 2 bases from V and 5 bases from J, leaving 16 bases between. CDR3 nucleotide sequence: TGTGCCAGCAGCTTACTAGGGGCAGCGGTCAACAATGAGCAGTTCTTC. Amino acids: CASSLLGAAVNNEQFF.

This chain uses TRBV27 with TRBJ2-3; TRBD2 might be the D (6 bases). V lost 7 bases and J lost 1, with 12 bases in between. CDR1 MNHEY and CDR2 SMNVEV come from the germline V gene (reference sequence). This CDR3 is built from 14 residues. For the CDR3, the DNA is TGTGCCAGCAAGGCGGGGACGGGCACAGATACGCAGTATTTT. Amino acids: CASKAGTGTDTQYF.

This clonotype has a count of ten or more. The CDR3 DNA sequence: TGCAGTGCTAGCCAAGAGACCCAGTACTTC. Its translation: CSASQETQYF. This chain joins TRBV20-1 and TRBJ2-5; no clear D gene. This CDR3 is built from 10 residues. V shed 3 bases and J shed 1 base, with 0 bases lying between them. Per germline, CDR1 DFQATT and CDR2 SNEGSKA (reference sequence).

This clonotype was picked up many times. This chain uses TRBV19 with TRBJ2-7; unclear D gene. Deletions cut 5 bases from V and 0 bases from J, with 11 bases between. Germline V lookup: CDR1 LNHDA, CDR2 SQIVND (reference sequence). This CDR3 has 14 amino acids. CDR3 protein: CASSPDWSSYEQYF. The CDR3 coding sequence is TGTGCCAGTAGTCCCGACTGGAGCTCCTACGAGCAGTACTTC.